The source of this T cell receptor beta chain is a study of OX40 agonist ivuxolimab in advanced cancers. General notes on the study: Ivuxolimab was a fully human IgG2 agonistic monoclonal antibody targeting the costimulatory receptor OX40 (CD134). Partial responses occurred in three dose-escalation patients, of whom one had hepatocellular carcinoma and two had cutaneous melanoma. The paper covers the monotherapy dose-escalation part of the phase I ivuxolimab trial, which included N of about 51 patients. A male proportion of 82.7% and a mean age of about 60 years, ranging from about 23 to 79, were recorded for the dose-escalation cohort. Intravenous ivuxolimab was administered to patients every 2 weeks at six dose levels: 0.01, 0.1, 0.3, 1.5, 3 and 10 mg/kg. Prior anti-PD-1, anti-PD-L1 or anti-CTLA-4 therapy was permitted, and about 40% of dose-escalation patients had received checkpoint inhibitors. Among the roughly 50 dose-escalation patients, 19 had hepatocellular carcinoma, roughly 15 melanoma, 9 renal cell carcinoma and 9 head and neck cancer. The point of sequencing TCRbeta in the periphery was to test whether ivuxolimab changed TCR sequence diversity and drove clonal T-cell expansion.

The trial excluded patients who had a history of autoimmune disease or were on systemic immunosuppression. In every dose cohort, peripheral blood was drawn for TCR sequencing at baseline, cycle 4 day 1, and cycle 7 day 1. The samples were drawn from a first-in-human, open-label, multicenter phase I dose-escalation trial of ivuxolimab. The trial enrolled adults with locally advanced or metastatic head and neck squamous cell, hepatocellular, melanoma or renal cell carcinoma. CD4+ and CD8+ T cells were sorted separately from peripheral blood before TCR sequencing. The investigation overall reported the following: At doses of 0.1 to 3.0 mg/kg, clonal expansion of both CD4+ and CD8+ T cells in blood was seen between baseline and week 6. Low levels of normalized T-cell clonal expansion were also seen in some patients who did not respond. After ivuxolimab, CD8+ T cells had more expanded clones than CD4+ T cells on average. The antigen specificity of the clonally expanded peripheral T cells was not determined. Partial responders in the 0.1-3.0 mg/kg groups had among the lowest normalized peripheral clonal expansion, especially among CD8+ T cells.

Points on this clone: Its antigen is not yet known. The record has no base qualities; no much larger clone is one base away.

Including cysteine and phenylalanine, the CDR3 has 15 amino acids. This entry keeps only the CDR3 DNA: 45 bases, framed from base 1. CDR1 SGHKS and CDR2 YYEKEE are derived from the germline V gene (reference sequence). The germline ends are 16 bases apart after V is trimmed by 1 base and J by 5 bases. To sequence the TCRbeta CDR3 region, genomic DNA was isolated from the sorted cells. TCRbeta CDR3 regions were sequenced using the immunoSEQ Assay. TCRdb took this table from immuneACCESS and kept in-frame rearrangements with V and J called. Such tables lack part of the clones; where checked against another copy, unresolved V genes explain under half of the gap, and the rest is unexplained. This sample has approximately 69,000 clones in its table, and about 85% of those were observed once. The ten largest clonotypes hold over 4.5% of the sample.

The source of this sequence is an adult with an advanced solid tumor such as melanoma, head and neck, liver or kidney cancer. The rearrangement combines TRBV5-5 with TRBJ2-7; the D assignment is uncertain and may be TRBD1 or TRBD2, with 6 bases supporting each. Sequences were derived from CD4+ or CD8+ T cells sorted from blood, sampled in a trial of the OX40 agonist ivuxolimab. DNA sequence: TGTGCCAGCAGCTTGCAAATCAGGGGAGGCCACGAGCAGTACTTC. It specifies CASSLQIRGGHEQYF.